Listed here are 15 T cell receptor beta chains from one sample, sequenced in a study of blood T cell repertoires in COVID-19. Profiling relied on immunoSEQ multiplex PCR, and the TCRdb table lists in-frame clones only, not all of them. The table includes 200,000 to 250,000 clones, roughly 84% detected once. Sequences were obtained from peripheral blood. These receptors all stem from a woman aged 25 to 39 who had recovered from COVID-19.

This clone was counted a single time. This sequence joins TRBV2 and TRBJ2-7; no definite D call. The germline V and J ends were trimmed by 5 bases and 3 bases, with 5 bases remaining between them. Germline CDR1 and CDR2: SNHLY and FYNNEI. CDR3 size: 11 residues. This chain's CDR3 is CASSPVYEQYF. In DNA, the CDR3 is TGTGCCAGCAGTCCAGTCTACGAGCAGTACTTC.

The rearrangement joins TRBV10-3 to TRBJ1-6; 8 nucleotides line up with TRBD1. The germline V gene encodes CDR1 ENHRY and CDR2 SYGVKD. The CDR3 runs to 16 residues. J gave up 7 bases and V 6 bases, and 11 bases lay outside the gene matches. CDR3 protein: CAIRRATGEGNSPLHF. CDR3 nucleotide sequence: TGTGCCATCAGGAGAGCGACAGGGGAGGGGAATTCACCCCTCCACTTT.

The CDR3 reads CASSLVPDSYEQYF. CDR3 in DNA: TGTGCCAGCAGCTTAGTGCCAGACTCCTACGAGCAGTACTTC. J is TRBJ2-7 and V is TRBV11-2; D gene uncertain. This CDR3 comprises 14 residues. From germline, CDR1 is SGHAT and CDR2 FQNNGV. Trimming cost V 1 base and J 0 bases, with 7 bases left between them.

CDR3 nucleotides: TGTGCCAGCAGGACTGGGACAGACCTAAACACCGGGGAGCTGTTTTTT. It yields the protein CASRTGTDLNTGELFF. J is TRBJ2-2 and V is TRBV2, with 7 bases aligning to TRBD1. V was clipped by 6 bases and J by 2 bases; unmatched bases: 9. This CDR3 spans 16 amino acids. Per the germline V gene, CDR1 is SNHLY and CDR2 is FYNNEI.

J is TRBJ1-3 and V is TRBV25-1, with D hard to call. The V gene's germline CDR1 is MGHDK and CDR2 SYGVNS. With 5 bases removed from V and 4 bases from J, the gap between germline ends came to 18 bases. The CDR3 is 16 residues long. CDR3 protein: CASSSLRGEAGNTIYF. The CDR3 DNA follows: TGTGCCAGCAGTTCCCTTCGCGGGGAGGCGGGAAACACCATATATTTT.

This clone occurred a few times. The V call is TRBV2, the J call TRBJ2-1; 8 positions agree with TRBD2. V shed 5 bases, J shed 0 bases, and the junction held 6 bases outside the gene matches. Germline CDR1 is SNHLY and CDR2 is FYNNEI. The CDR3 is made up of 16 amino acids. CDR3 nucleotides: TGTGCCAGCAGTACCACCGGGACTAGCTCCTACAATGAGCAGTTCTTC. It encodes CASSTTGTSSYNEQFF.

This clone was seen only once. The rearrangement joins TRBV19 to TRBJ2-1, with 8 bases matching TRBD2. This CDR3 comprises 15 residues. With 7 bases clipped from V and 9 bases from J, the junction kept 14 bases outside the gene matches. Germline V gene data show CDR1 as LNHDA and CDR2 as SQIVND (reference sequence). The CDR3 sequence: CASNRAGVTPGEQFF. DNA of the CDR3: TGTGCCAGTAATAGAGCGGGAGTAACTCCCGGTGAGCAGTTCTTC.

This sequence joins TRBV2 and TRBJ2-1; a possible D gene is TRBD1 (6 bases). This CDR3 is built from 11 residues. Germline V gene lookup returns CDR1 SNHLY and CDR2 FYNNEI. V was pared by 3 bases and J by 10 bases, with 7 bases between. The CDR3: CASSDGTEQFF. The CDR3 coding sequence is TGTGCCAGCAGTGACGGGACAGAGCAGTTCTTC.

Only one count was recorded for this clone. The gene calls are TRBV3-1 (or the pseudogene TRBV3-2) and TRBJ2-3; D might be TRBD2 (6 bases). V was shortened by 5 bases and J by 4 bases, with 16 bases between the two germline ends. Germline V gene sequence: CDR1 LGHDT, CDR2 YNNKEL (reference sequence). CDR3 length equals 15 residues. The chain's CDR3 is CASSVDYPGSDTQYF. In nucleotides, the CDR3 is TGTGCCAGCAGCGTGGACTATCCAGGCTCAGATACGCAGTATTTT.

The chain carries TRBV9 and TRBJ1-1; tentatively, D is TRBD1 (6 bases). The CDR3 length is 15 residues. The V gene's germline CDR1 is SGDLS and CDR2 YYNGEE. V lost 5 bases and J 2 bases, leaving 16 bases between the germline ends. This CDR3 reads CASSPGHQINTEAFF. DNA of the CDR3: TGTGCCAGCAGTCCGGGACACCAAATAAACACTGAAGCTTTCTTT.

CDR3 coding DNA: TGTGCCTGGATAAACAGGGGGACTTCCTATGGCTACACCTTC. It codes for CAWINRGTSYGYTF. V is TRBV30 and J is TRBJ1-2, with 8 bases aligning to TRBD1. CDR1 and CDR2 (germline): GTSNPN, SVGIG (reference sequence). Trimming removed 4 bases from V and 4 bases from J; junction bases left unmatched: 8. The CDR3 runs to 14 residues.

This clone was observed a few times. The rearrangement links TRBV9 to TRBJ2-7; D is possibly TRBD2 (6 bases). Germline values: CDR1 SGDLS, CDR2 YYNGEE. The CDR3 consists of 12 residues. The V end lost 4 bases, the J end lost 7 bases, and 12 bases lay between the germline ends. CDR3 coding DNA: TGTGCCAGCAGCTCCACGGGGAGGGAGCAGTACTTC. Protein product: CASSSTGREQYF.

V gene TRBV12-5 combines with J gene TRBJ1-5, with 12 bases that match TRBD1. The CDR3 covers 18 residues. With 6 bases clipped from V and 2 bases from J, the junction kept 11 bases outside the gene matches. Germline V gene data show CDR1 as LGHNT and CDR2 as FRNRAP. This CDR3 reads CASGPGTGGRRGNQPQHF. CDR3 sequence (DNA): TGTGCTAGTGGACCCGGGACAGGGGGCCGTAGGGGCAATCAGCCCCAGCATTTT. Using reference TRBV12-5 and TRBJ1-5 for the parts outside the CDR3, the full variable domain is DARVTQTPRHKVTEMGQEVTMRCQPILGHNTVFWYRQTMMQGLELLAYFRNRAPLDDSGMPKDRFSAEMPDATLATLKIQPSEPRDSAVYFCASGPGTGGRRGNQPQHFGDGTRLSIL.

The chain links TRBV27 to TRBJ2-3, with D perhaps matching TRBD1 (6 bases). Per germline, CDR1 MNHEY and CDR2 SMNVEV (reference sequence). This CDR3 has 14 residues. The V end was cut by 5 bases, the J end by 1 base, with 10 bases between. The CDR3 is CASSGHRGTDTQYF. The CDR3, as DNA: TGTGCCAGCAGTGGCCACAGGGGCACAGATACGCAGTATTTT.

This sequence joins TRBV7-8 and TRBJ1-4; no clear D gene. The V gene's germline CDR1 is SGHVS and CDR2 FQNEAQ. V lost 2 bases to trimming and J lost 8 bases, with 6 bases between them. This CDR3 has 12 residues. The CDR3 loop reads CASSLFREKLFF. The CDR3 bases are TGTGCCAGCAGCTTATTCCGGGAAAAACTGTTTTTT.